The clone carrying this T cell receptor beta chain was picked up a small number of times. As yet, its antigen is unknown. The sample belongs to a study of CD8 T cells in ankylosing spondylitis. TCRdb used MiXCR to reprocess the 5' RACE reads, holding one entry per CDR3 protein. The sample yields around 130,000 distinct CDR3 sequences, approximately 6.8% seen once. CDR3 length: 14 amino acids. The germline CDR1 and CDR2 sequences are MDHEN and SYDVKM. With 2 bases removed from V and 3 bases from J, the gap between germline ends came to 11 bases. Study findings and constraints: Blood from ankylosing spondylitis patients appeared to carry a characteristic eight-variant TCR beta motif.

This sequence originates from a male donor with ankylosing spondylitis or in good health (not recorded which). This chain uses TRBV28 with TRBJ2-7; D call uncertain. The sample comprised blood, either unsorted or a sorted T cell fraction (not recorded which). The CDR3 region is CASSLPRAIYEQYF. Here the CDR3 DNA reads TGTGCCAGCAGTTTACCCCGGGCTATCTACGAGCAGTACTTC. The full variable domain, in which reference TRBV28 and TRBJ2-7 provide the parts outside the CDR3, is DVKVTQSSRYLVKRTGEKVFLECVQDMDHENMFWYRQDPGLGLRLIYFSYDVKMKEKGDIPEGYSVSREKKERFSLILESASTNQTSMYLCASSLPRAIYEQYFGPGTRLTVT.